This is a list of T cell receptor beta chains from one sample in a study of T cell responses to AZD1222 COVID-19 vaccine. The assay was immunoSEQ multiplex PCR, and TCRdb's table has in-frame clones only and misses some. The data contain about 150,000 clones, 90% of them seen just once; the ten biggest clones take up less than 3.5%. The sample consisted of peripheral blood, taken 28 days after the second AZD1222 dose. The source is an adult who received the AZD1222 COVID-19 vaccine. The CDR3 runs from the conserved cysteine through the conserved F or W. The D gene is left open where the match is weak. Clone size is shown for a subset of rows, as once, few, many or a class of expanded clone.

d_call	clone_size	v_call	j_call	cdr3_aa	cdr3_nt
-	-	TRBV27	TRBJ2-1	CASSLAGIPYNEQFF	TGTGCCAGCAGTTTAGCGGGAATTCCCTACAATGAGCAGTTCTTC
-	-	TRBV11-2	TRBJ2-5	CASSQAGDPRGTQYF	TGTGCCAGCAGCCAAGCCGGGGATCCAAGAGGGACCCAGTACTTC
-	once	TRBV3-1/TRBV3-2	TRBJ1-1	CASSQDPRDTEAFF	TGTGCCAGCAGCCAAGATCCACGGGACACTGAAGCTTTCTTT
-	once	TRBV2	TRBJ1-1	CASSEVSLNTEAFF	TGTGCCAGCAGTGAAGTCTCCTTGAACACTGAAGCTTTCTTT
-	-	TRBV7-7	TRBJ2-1	CASSLETSMGAEQFF	TGTGCCAGCAGCTTAGAAACTAGTATGGGGGCTGAGCAGTTCTTC
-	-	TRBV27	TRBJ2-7	CASSERQMPPYEQYF	TGTGCCAGCAGTGAGCGACAGATGCCCCCCTACGAGCAGTACTTC
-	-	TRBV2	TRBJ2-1	CASSLNYEQFF	TGTGCCAGCAGCTTAAACTATGAGCAGTTCTTC
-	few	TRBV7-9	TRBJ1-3	CASSLVVGSSGNTIYF	TGTGCCAGCAGCTTAGTGGTCGGGTCCTCTGGAAACACCATATATTTT
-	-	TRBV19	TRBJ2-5	CASSITRQKRETQYF	TGTGCCAGTAGTATAACCCGACAGAAAAGAGAGACCCAGTACTTC
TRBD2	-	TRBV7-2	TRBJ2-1	CASSLLAGGSNEQFF	TGTGCCAGCAGCTTATTGGCGGGGGGGTCGAATGAGCAGTTCTTC
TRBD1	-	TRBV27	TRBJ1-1	CASSWTGNTEAFF	TGTGCCAGCAGTTGGACAGGTAACACTGAAGCTTTCTTT
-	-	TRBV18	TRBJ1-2	CASSPSDSYGYTF	TGTGCCAGCTCACCATCGGACAGTTATGGCTACACCTTC
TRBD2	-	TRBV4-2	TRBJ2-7	CASSQDVGGAYEQYF	TGTGCCAGCAGCCAAGACGTCGGGGGGGCCTACGAGCAGTACTTC
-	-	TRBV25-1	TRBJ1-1	CASSEILGGERNF	TGTGCCAGCAGTGAAATTTTAGGAGGGGAAAGGAACTTT
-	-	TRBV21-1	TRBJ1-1	CASSKEHTEAFF	TGTGCCAGCAGCAAAGAACACACAGAAGCTTTCTTT
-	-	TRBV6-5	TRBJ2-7	CASSYSTGAKSYEQYF	TGTGCCAGCAGTTACTCGACGGGGGCGAAATCCTACGAGCAGTACTTC
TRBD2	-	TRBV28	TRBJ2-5	CASSLGASGRLMGAQYF	TGTGCCAGCAGTTTAGGAGCTAGCGGGAGGTTAATGGGGGCCCAGTACTTC
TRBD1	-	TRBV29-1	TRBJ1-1	CSSETGTEAFF	TGCAGCTCAGAGACAGGGACTGAAGCTTTCTTT
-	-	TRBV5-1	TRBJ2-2	CASSLSRATGELFF	TGCGCCAGCAGCTTGTCCAGGGCCACCGGGGAGCTGTTTTTT
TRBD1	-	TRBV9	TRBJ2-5	CASSVDRGGETQYF	TGTGCCAGCAGCGTGGACAGGGGTGGTGAGACCCAGTACTTC
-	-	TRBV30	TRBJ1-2	CAWTPGGDGYTF	TGTGCCTGGACCCCGGGGGGGGATGGCTACACCTTC
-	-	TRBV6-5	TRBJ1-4	CASRGGTGYEKLFF	TGTGCCAGCAGGGGTGGAACAGGGTATGAAAAACTGTTTTTT
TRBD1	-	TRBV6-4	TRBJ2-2	CASSDGTANTGELFF	TGTGCCAGCAGTGACGGGACAGCGAACACCGGGGAGCTGTTTTTT
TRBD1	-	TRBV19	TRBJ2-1	CASSSRGQPSYNEQFF	TGTGCCAGTAGTTCCAGGGGGCAGCCATCCTACAATGAGCAGTTCTTC
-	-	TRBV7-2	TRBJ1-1	CASSWRGVNTEAFF	TGTGCCAGCAGCTGGCGAGGGGTAAACACTGAAGCTTTCTTT
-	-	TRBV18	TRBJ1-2	CASSPVVDSGYTF	TGTGCCAGCTCACCCGTAGTAGACAGTGGCTACACCTTC
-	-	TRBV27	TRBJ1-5	CASTFSNQPQHF	TGTGCCAGCACCTTCAGCAATCAGCCCCAGCATTTT
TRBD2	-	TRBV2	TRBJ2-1	CASSGTSGTYNEQFF	TGTGCCAGCAGTGGAACTAGCGGGACCTACAATGAGCAGTTCTTC
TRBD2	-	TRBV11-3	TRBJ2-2	CASSSLTSTNTGELFF	TGTGCCAGCAGCTCCCTGACTAGCACGAACACCGGGGAGCTGTTTTTT
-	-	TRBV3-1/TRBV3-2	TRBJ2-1	CASSQDLGGPGYEQFF	TGTGCCAGCAGCCAAGATTTGGGGGGGCCTGGATATGAGCAGTTCTTC
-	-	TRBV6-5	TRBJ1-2	CASSPGVLYGYTF	TGTGCCAGCAGTCCGGGTGTCCTGTATGGCTACACCTTC
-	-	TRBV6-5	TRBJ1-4	CASTPRGSGGKLFF	TGTGCCAGCACTCCCAGGGGTTCGGGTGGAAAACTGTTTTTT
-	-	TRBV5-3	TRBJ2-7	CARSLDRADYEQYF	TGTGCCAGAAGCTTGGATAGGGCGGACTACGAGCAGTACTTC
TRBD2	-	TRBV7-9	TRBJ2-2	CASSLSSSGKNTGELFF	TGTGCCAGCAGCTTATCTTCTAGCGGAAAGAACACCGGGGAGCTGTTTTTT
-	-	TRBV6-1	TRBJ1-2	CASSEGRTRGGYTF	TGTGCCAGCAGTGAAGGAAGGACCAGGGGTGGCTACACCTTC
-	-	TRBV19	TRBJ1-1	CASHYYTEAFF	TGTGCCAGTCACTACTACACTGAAGCTTTCTTT
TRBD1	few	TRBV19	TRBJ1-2	CASKLQGWGYTF	TGTGCCAGCAAACTACAGGGGTGGGGCTACACCTTC
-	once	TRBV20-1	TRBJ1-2	CSARDLRENF	TGCAGTGCTAGAGATCTGCGGGAAAACTTC
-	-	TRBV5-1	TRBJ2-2	CASSSNANTGELFF	TGCGCCAGCAGCTCCAACGCGAACACCGGGGAGCTGTTTTTT
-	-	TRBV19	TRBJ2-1	CASSQSSGVDEFF	TGTGCCAGTAGTCAAAGTTCGGGGGTCGACGAGTTCTTC
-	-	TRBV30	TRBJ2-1	CAVGAYNEQFF	TGTGCCGTCGGCGCATACAATGAGCAGTTCTTC
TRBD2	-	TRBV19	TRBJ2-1	CASSTAGTRTYNEQFF	TGTGCCAGTAGTACCGCCGGGACTAGAACATACAATGAGCAGTTCTTC
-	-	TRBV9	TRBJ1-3	CASSVAGNSGNTIYF	TGTGCCAGCAGCGTAGCGGGAAACTCTGGAAACACCATATATTTT
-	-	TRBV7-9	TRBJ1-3	CASSLAVTPVLGNTIYF	TGTGCCAGCAGCTTAGCGGTCACGCCGGTGCTAGGAAACACCATATATTTT
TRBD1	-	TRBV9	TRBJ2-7	CASSGQGYEQYF	TGTGCCAGCAGCGGACAGGGGTACGAGCAGTACTTC
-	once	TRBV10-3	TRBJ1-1	CAISPSGGAPVIIEAFF	TGTGCCATCAGTCCTTCGGGGGGGGCCCCGGTGATAATTGAAGCTTTCTTT
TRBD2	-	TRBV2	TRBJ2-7	CASSAAGEPLEQYF	TGTGCCAGCAGTGCAGCGGGAGAACCTCTCGAGCAGTACTTC
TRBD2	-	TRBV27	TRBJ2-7	CASSFGLAGSYEQYF	TGTGCCAGCAGTTTCGGACTAGCTGGTTCCTACGAGCAGTACTTC
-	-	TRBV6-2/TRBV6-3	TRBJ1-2	CASSYSAQANYGYTF	TGTGCCAGCAGTTACTCGGCTCAGGCCAACTATGGCTACACCTTC
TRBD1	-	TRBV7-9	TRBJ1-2	CASSRSGQGAHGYTF	TGTGCCAGCAGCCGTTCTGGACAGGGGGCACACGGCTACACCTTC
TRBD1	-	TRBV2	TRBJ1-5	CASSPRTGPYQPQHF	TGTGCCAGCAGTCCGAGGACAGGGCCGTATCAGCCCCAGCATTTT
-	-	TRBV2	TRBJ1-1	CASSEAWQRNTEAFF	TGTGCCAGCAGTGAAGCGTGGCAGCGGAACACTGAAGCTTTCTTT
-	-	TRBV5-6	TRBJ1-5	CASSSRTANQPQHF	TGTGCCAGCAGCTCCCGGACGGCTAATCAGCCCCAGCATTTT
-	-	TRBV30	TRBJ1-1	CAWTTPLQSDTEAFF	TGTGCCTGGACTACCCCGCTTCAAAGTGACACTGAAGCTTTCTTT
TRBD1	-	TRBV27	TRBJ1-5	CASSSVGTGDQPQHF	TGTGCCAGCAGTTCAGTCGGGACAGGGGATCAGCCCCAGCATTTT
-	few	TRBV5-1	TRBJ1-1	CASSETNMNTEAFF	TGCGCCAGCAGCGAAACTAACATGAACACTGAAGCTTTCTTT
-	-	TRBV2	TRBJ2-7	CASTDWGEQYF	TGTGCCAGCACGGATTGGGGCGAGCAGTACTTC